A single sample gave rise to the 12 T cell receptor beta chains below, sequenced in a study of T cell responses to AZD1222 COVID-19 vaccine. Here immunoSEQ multiplex PCR was the method, and the copy in TCRdb shows in-frame clones only, minus some. The table has roughly 120,000 clones, 70% to 90% seen once. This material consisted of peripheral blood, taken 28 days after the second AZD1222 dose. The origin of the receptors is an adult who received the AZD1222 COVID-19 vaccine.

V and J are TRBV28 and TRBJ2-5, with 8 bases fitting TRBD1. V was clipped by 7 bases and J by 9 bases; unmatched bases: 19. The CDR3 is 16 residues long. Germline V gene data show CDR1 as MDHEN and CDR2 as SYDVKM. The CDR3 spells CASTRLPGTGAGAQYF. CDR3 nucleotides: TGTGCCAGCACTCGACTCCCAGGGACAGGAGCAGGGGCCCAGTACTTC.

This chain uses TRBV9 with TRBJ1-2, with D perhaps TRBD1 (5 bases). Trimming stripped 0 bases from V and 4 bases from J, with 13 bases between. CDR1 and CDR2 from the germline V gene are SGDLS and YYNGEE. CDR3 length: 15 residues. The CDR3 DNA is TGTGCCAGCAGCGTAGCCGACAGATCTACCTATGGCTACACCTTC. It yields the protein CASSVADRSTYGYTF.

The chain carries TRBV14 and TRBJ1-1; D perhaps matches TRBD1 (5 bases). The CDR3 covers 14 residues. Between the trimmed V and J ends, which lost 2 bases and 4 bases, there was a span of 11 bases. Germline lookup yields CDR1 SGHDN and CDR2 FVKESK. The CDR3 region has the DNA TGTGCCAGCAGCCAACAGGGAAGGGGCACTGAAGCTTTCTTT. This codes for CASSQQGRGTEAFF.

The gene calls are TRBV25-1 and TRBJ1-1; D is possibly TRBD1 (6 bases). Deletions cut 4 bases from V and 8 bases from J, with 23 bases between. The CDR3 sequence is 16 residues long. Germline CDR1 and CDR2: MGHDK and SYGVNS. The CDR3 spells CASSALSGGGEREAFF. As DNA, the CDR3 is TGTGCCAGCAGTGCCCTCTCGGGGGGCGGAGAACGCGAAGCTTTCTTT.

This clone was seen once. The chain carries TRBV4-1 and TRBJ1-2, with D hard to call. The CDR3 loop spans 12 amino acids. Germline-derived CDR1 and CDR2 are MGHRA and YSYEKL. The ends were cut back, 4 bases at V and 3 bases at J, with 6 bases in the middle. CDR3 protein: CASSLADYGYTF. CDR3 coding DNA: TGCGCCAGCAGCCTTGCCGACTATGGCTACACCTTC.

The rearrangement joins TRBV19 to TRBJ1-2, with D perhaps TRBD1 (6 bases). The CDR3 is 13 residues long. Trimming removed 11 bases at V and 5 bases at J, with 18 bases between. The germline gives CDR1 LNHDA, CDR2 SQIVND (reference sequence). DNA for the CDR3: TGTGCCGGCAGGGGTGCTGGTGGGTATGGCTACACCTTC. Translated, it gives CAGRGAGGYGYTF.

V and J are TRBV12-3 or TRBV12-4 and TRBJ1-2; no clear D. This CDR3 comprises 13 residues. V was pared by 5 bases and J by 1 base, with 8 bases between. In nucleotides, the CDR3 is TGTGCCAGCAGTCCACAAGTTAACTATGGCTACACCTTC. It is translated as CASSPQVNYGYTF.

This clone appeared a single time. The same CDR3 is also encoded by other DNA sequences in this sample. The chain employs TRBV18 and TRBJ1-5; no firm D call. Germline lookup yields CDR1 KGHSH and CDR2 LQKENI. The CDR3 is made up of 12 amino acids. Between the trimmed V and J ends, which lost 2 bases and 2 bases, there was a span of 1 base. The CDR3 DNA reads TGTGCCAGCTCACCAGGCAATCAGCCCCAGCATTTT. Amino acids: CASSPGNQPQHF.

The genes are TRBV7-9 and TRBJ1-5; 10 positions match TRBD1. V was pared by 1 base and J by 3 bases, with 0 bases of the junction left unmatched. Germline loops: CDR1 SEHNR, CDR2 FQNEAQ (reference sequence). The CDR3 spans 15 residues. DNA of the CDR3: TGTGCCAGCAGCTTAGGACAGGGGGCCAATCAGCCCCAGCATTTT. This encodes CASSLGQGANQPQHF.

The V gene is TRBV10-3, the J gene TRBJ2-3, with D perhaps assigned TRBD1 or TRBD2 (6 bases each). Germline loops: CDR1 ENHRY, CDR2 SYGVKD. The V end was cut by 2 bases, the J end by 0 bases, with 18 bases between. The CDR3 totals 18 residues. The CDR3 DNA reads TGTGCCATCAGTGAGCGGGGTTCGGGGGCAGGGAGCACAGATACGCAGTATTTT. Protein product: CAISERGSGAGSTDTQYF.

This chain connects TRBV11-3 to TRBJ2-1; 10 bases agree with TRBD1. Per the germline V gene, CDR1 is SGHNT and CDR2 is YENEEA. This CDR3 has 16 residues. The V and J ends lost 2 bases and 7 bases, in that order; junction bases with no gene match: 8. This chain's CDR3 is CASSLLGTGVENEQFF. CDR3 in DNA: TGTGCCAGCAGCTTATTGGGGACAGGGGTAGAGAATGAGCAGTTCTTC. The variable domain in full, completed from reference TRBV11-3 and TRBJ2-1, reads EAGVVQSPRYKIIEKKQPVAFWCNPISGHNTLYWYLQNLGQGPELLIRYENEEAVDDSQLPKDRFSAERLKGVDSTLKIQPAELGDSAVYLCASSLLGTGVENEQFFGPGTRLTVL.

V is TRBV7-9 and J is TRBJ1-5, with D possibly TRBD1 on 5 matching bases. V was shortened by 5 bases and J by 3 bases, with 17 bases between the two germline ends. The CDR3 length is 16 residues. Germline values: CDR1 SEHNR, CDR2 FQNEAQ (reference sequence). The DNA for the CDR3 is TGTGCCAGCAGCCCAGCAGGGACCGGGCTCAATCAGCCCCAGCATTTT. This sequence encodes CASSPAGTGLNQPQHF.